Below are 27 T cell receptor beta chains sequenced from a single sample in a study of T cells in Graves' hyperthyroidism and ophthalmopathy. The source material, RNA transcripts, was used to amplify TCR beta CDR3 regions. RT-PCR in the first round (using the HTBI primer set) targeted the TCR CDR3. Each CDR3 protein is one row after TCRdb ran MiXCR on the multiplex PCR reads. The table records about 350,000 distinct CDR3 sequences, about 18% of them present only once. Specimen: blood. All receptors derive from a woman in her 30s with Graves' hyperthyroidism that later progressed to Graves' ophthalmopathy.

This clonotype came up a few times. The gene calls are TRBV20-1 and TRBJ2-7, with 8 bases lining up with TRBD2. With V trimmed by 7 bases and J by 0 bases, 23 bases remained unmatched. Germline CDR1 and CDR2: DFQATT and SNEGSKA (reference sequence). The CDR3 is made up of 19 amino acids. CDR3 residues: CSVRGPEAGRVVGSYEQYF. The CDR3 DNA follows: TGCAGTGTAAGGGGTCCTGAGGCCGGGAGGGTCGTCGGCTCCTACGAGCAGTACTTC.

This clonotype was recorded many times. The rearrangement links TRBV12-3 or TRBV12-4 to TRBJ2-2; D not certain. V shed 7 bases and J shed 1 base, with 7 bases lying between them. This CDR3 contains 13 residues. CDR3 in amino acids: CASTGQNTGELFF. The CDR3 coding sequence is TGTGCCAGCACCGGGCAGAACACCGGGGAGCTGTTTTTT.

The V gene is TRBV3-1, the J gene TRBJ1-2; 7 nucleotides match TRBD1. Germline CDR1 LGHDT, CDR2 YNNKEL (reference sequence). The J segment lost 6 bases and the V segment lost 2 bases, leaving 3 bases of the junction unmatched. The length of the CDR3 is 13 residues. CDR3 loop: CASSQLRGDGYTF. The CDR3 bases are TGTGCCAGCAGCCAACTCAGGGGGGATGGCTACACCTTC.

V usage is TRBV29-1 and J usage is TRBJ2-1, with D tentatively TRBD1 (5 bases). Trimming removed 1 base from V and 3 bases from J, with 28 bases in between. Germline CDR1 is SQVTM and CDR2 is ANQGSEA. This CDR3 comprises 20 residues. The CDR3 DNA follows: TGCAGCGTTGAAGTGTTGCAGGGCAGCGAAACCCTTCCCCACTACAATGAGCAGTTCTTC. Translation: CSVEVLQGSETLPHYNEQFF.

This clonotype was observed many times. V gene TRBV11-2 combines with J gene TRBJ2-1; 7 nucleotides agree with TRBD2. This CDR3 has 16 residues. J gave up 5 bases and V 5 bases, and 12 bases lay outside the gene matches. Germline CDR1 is SGHAT and CDR2 is FQNNGV. The CDR3 DNA follows: TGTGCCAGCAGCCCATCACCGAGGCGGGAGAACAATGAGCAGTTCTTC. This codes for CASSPSPRRENNEQFF.

This clonotype was found a few times. One end of the junction fails to match germline, which may point to a read error. The rearrangement links TRBV6-5 to TRBJ1-4, with 9 bases fitting TRBD1. Germline assignment: CDR1 MNHEY and CDR2 SVGAGI. The CDR3 is made up of 14 amino acids. The CDR3 region has the DNA TGTGCCAGCGGTTACGGGACAGGGAGTGAAAAACTGTTTTTT. Translation: CASGYGTGSEKLFF.

This chain joins TRBV19 and TRBJ1-5; D uncertain. Germline CDR1 and CDR2: LNHDA and SQIVND (reference sequence). Trimming removed 6 bases from V and 5 bases from J, with 14 bases in between. This CDR3 is 14 amino acids long. CDR3 coding DNA: TGTGCCAGTAGGGTCTTTGGTACCGATCAGCCCCAGCATTTT. Translated: CASRVFGTDQPQHF.

This chain joins TRBV9 and TRBJ1-2; D unclear. The CDR3 length is 13 residues. Germline CDR1 reads SGDLS; CDR2 reads YYNGEE. Trimming left V 2 bases short and J 5 bases short, with 10 bases between. The CDR3, as DNA: TGTGCCAGCAGCGTGGAAGGGATGTATGGCTACACCTTC. Amino acid sequence: CASSVEGMYGYTF.

This clonotype was picked up many times. The chain recombines TRBV20-1 with TRBJ2-2; 8 nucleotides line up with TRBD1. Germline V gives CDR1 DFQATT, CDR2 SNEGSKA (reference sequence). The CDR3 is 15 amino acids. Germline trimming cut 6 bases from V and 3 bases from J; bases unmatched to any gene: 9. The CDR3 region is CSAIPGGAHTGELFF. The CDR3 bases are TGCAGTGCCATACCAGGGGGCGCACACACCGGGGAGCTGTTTTTT.

The sample holds many counts of this clonotype. This chain joins TRBV7-2 and TRBJ2-2; TRBD2 might be the D (6 bases). The V gene lost 5 bases and the J gene lost 3 bases, with 13 bases spanning the gap. Germline CDR1 SGHTA, CDR2 FQGNSA. CDR3 length: 15 residues. CDR3 nucleotide sequence: TGTGCCAGCAGCGTCAGGAGGGCCGACACCGGGGAGCTGTTTTTT. This encodes CASSVRRADTGELFF.

Many counts were recorded for this clonotype. The genes are TRBV3-1 and TRBJ1-2; D unresolved. The CDR3 is 14 amino acids. Trimming took 4 bases from V and 4 from J, leaving 13 bases between them. Per the germline V gene, CDR1 is LGHDT and CDR2 is YNNKEL (reference sequence). Here the CDR3 reads CASSPALRSYGYTF. Written as DNA, the CDR3 is TGTGCCAGCAGCCCCGCCCTCCGGAGCTATGGCTACACCTTC.

This clonotype was detected only a few times. The V gene is TRBV7-2, the J gene TRBJ1-2; 7 positions agree with TRBD1. The germline V gene has CDR1 SGHTA and CDR2 FQGNSA. The V and J ends lost 4 bases and 7 bases, in that order; junction bases with no gene match: 9. CDR3 size: 14 residues. CDR3 DNA: TGTGCCAGCAGCTCTCAACAGGGGCTCGGTGGCTACACCTTC. This encodes CASSSQQGLGGYTF.

This clonotype has more than one count but fewer than ten. The chain is built from TRBV19 and TRBJ2-2; 9 bases fit TRBD2. Germline values: CDR1 LNHDA, CDR2 SQIVND (reference sequence). J was trimmed by 8 bases and V by 5 bases; bases with no gene match: 9. The CDR3 length is 15 residues. CDR3 in DNA: TGTGCCAGTAGTGCCCTAGCGGGAACCCTAGGGGAGCTGTTTTTT. Translated, it gives CASSALAGTLGELFF.

This clonotype was counted many times. The V gene is TRBV10-3, the J gene TRBJ2-7; tentative D call: TRBD1 (6 bases). V was trimmed by 5 bases and J by 1 base, leaving 12 bases between them. The CDR3 covers 14 residues. Germline CDR1 reads ENHRY; CDR2 reads SYGVKD. The CDR3 loop is CAISHRDKSYEQYF. The CDR3 bases are TGTGCCATCAGTCACCGGGACAAATCCTACGAGCAGTACTTC.

This clonotype occurred many times. The V and J genes are TRBV30 and TRBJ1-2; D remains ambiguous. Trimming took 2 bases from V and 1 from J, leaving 5 bases between them. CDR1 GTSNPN and CDR2 SVGIG come from the germline V gene (reference sequence). The length of the CDR3 is 12 residues. The CDR3 reads CAWSSFNYGYTF. CDR3 in DNA: TGTGCCTGGAGTTCTTTTAACTATGGCTACACCTTC.

This clonotype was observed at least ten times. The chain has TRBV6-1 and TRBJ2-7; a possible D gene is TRBD1 (6 bases). This CDR3 has 14 amino acids. Trimming removed 6 bases at V and 3 bases at J, with 15 bases between. CDR1 and CDR2 from the germline V gene are MNHNS and SASEGT. The CDR3 spells CASREGDVNYEQYF. Written as DNA, the CDR3 is TGTGCCAGCAGAGAGGGGGACGTAAACTACGAGCAGTACTTC.

This clonotype was seen only a few times. The chain employs TRBV7-9 and TRBJ1-1; D gene unclear. V dropped 1 base and J dropped 6 bases, with 15 bases sitting between them. The CDR3 has 15 amino acids. Germline V CDR1 and CDR2: SEHNR, FQNEAQ (reference sequence). CDR3 sequence (DNA): TGTGCCAGCAGCTTAGTTGGGGAAGGAAATCCTGAAGCTTTCTTT. Its translation: CASSLVGEGNPEAFF.

The chain links TRBV20-1 to TRBJ1-1; TRBD1 matches 10 bases. Germline V CDR1 and CDR2: DFQATT, SNEGSKA (reference sequence). V was clipped by 1 base and J by 1 base; unmatched bases: 3. This CDR3 is 15 amino acids long. The chain's CDR3 is CSARADRGRNTEAFF. CDR3 coding DNA: TGCAGTGCTAGAGCAGACAGGGGGCGGAACACTGAAGCTTTCTTT.

The rearrangement links TRBV4-1 to TRBJ2-7; 8 bases map to TRBD2. The junction had 8 bases not matched to a gene; V was cut back by 3 bases and J by 4 bases. Germline loops: CDR1 MGHRA, CDR2 YSYEKL. This CDR3 contains 15 residues. CDR3 amino acids: CASSHGRGVKYEQYF. CDR3 DNA: TGCGCCAGCAGCCACGGGCGGGGGGTGAAGTACGAGCAGTACTTC.

The rearrangement joins TRBV14 to TRBJ2-3, with D possibly being TRBD1 (8 bases). The CDR3 runs to 14 residues. The germline CDR1 and CDR2 sequences are SGHDN and FVKESK. V was pared by 3 bases and J by 5 bases, with 12 bases between. The CDR3 bases are TGTGCCAGCAGCCAGACAGGGGAGGGAGATACGCAGTATTTT. Translated, it gives CASSQTGEGDTQYF.

This clonotype was detected ten times or more. The chain joins TRBV27 to TRBJ1-3, with D perhaps TRBD1 (5 bases). Germline lookup yields CDR1 MNHEY and CDR2 SMNVEV (reference sequence). The V end lost 8 bases, the J end lost 8 bases, and 25 bases lay between the germline ends. This CDR3 region has 16 residues. CDR3 sequence reads: CASSPKTGSAQDTIYF. The CDR3 region has the DNA TGTGCCAGCTCCCCAAAAACAGGTTCCGCCCAGGACACCATATATTTT.

This clonotype has only a few counts. The rearrangement joins TRBV2 to TRBJ1-6; weak D call: TRBD1 (6 bases). This CDR3 is built from 13 residues. V was clipped by 8 bases and J by 8 bases, with 13 bases between them. Germline-derived CDR1 and CDR2 are SNHLY and FYNNEI. Here the CDR3 DNA reads TGTGCCAGCCGAAACCGACAGGATTCACCCCTCCACTTT. Translation gives CASRNRQDSPLHF. Variable domain in full (rest from reference TRBV2 and TRBJ1-6): EPEVTQTPSHQVTQMGQEVILRCVPISNHLYFYWYRQILGQKVEFLVSFYNNEISEKSEIFDDQFSVERPDGSNFTLKIRSTKLEDSAMYFCASRNRQDSPLHFGNGTRLTVT.

This clonotype was recorded at least ten times. This rearrangement joins TRBV27 to TRBJ1-1; 11 bases fit TRBD1. Germline V gene sequence: CDR1 MNHEY, CDR2 SMNVEV (reference sequence). V shed 3 bases and J 2 bases; nucleotides not matched to a gene: 5. The CDR3 is made up of 16 amino acids. This CDR3 reads CASSFWTGGPNTEAFF. The CDR3 DNA reads TGTGCCAGCAGTTTTTGGACAGGGGGCCCCAACACTGAAGCTTTCTTT.

This clonotype was detected ten times or more. The rearrangement links TRBV28 to TRBJ1-3, with D perhaps TRBD1 (5 bases). The CDR3 has 16 residues. Germline loops: CDR1 MDHEN, CDR2 SYDVKM. V lost 5 bases and J lost 5, with 19 bases in between. CDR3 loop: CASSTAGDGGRNTIYF. Here the CDR3 DNA reads TGTGCCAGCAGTACCGCCGGGGATGGGGGGAGAAACACCATATATTTT.

As concerns this clonotype: Given a much more abundant clone one base away, this may be a read error. The rearrangement joins TRBV11-2 to TRBJ2-7; no clear D gene. The germline V gene encodes CDR1 SGHAT and CDR2 FQNNGV. The CDR3 sequence is 15 residues long. CDR3 nucleotides: TGTGCCAGCGGCTTACTTGCTCGCAACGACTACGAGCAGTACTTC. It encodes CASGLLARNDYEQYF.

The chain combines TRBV2 with TRBJ1-5, with D maybe TRBD1 (6 bases). The CDR3 extends over 12 amino acids. Trimming took 7 bases from V and 5 from J, leaving 9 bases between them. CDR1 is SNHLY and CDR2 is FYNNEI in the germline V gene. DNA of the CDR3: TGTGCCAGCACGGACAGCGATCAGCCCCAGCATTTT. It yields the protein CASTDSDQPQHF.

This clonotype was seen repeatedly, ten times or more. V is TRBV30 and J is TRBJ2-7, with D uncertain. The V end was cut by 3 bases, the J end by 1 base, with 7 bases between. Germline V gives CDR1 GTSNPN, CDR2 SVGIG (reference sequence). CDR3 length equals 12 residues. CDR3 nucleotides: TGTGCCTGGAGCCACGGTTCCTACGAGCAGTACTTC. Translated: CAWSHGSYEQYF.